The sequence of this T cell receptor (beta chain) was determined in a study of human T cells and chemical hapten exposure (dated by TCRdb to about 2021). Background for the entire study: For sensitization, 2% DPC in acetone was applied to a roughly 2 cm by roughly 2 cm area of upper inner arm skin. Patch tests used Finn chambers with 0.01% DPC on the upper back, scored after 6 days by International Contact Dermatitis Research Group standards. Blood was sampled from patients pre-sensitization (week 0) and at 2, 6 and about 24 weeks after DPC sensitization. Patients additionally received weekly therapeutic DPC doses to the scalp throughout the approximately 22-week study period. The patient cohort, mostly female, included alopecia areata with under or over 50% scalp involvement, alopecia totalis and alopecia universalis. Peripheral blood TCR repertoire changes were tracked in vivo in alopecia patients during primary and secondary sensitization to the hapten diphenylcyclopropenone (DPC). About 28 alopecia patients gave blood for TCR sequencing at one to four time points (pre-sensitization, 2, 6 and 24 weeks). Libraries were pooled for sequencing, and variation in per-sample TCR yields was attributed mainly to small differences in library volumes within the pool.

The paper's findings and limits, for the study overall: The number of PT1 expanded TCRs positively correlated with patch test score, significant at thresholds 8, 16 and 32 but not 4. Because all patients had alopecia, a presumed autoimmune disease, the immune response of the patients might differ from that of healthy individuals. Significantly more large CDR3 similarity clusters were formed by expanded TCRs than by pre-sensitization or healthy control sets, consistent with antigen-driven responses. Repeated subsampling changed both the strength of the expansion versus patch-test correlation and the threshold at which the correlation became significant. DPC sensitization did not change how many TCRs were above 1 in 1000 frequency, and no evidence was found of alterations in global repertoire structure.

Explained via the paper, the time point label denotes: patch test 1, 2 weeks after DPC sensitization. What this sample's treatment or condition label stands for: therapeutic diphenylcyclopropenone sensitization with weekly scalp DPC. At every patch-test visit, the blood draw took place before the patch test was put on. To be eligible, patients had to be aged 18 to 70, diagnosed with alopecia and judged suitable for DPC therapy, while pregnant patients were excluded. Total RNA was extracted from unfractionated whole blood that had been collected in Tempus Blood RNA tubes. Trimming costs V 2 bases and J 5 bases, and their ends lie 15 bases apart. The CDR3 runs 15 residues from the cysteine to the phenylalanine. Only the CDR3 part of the read is kept: 45 bases, read in frame from the first base. Reading the germline V gene gives CDR1 SGHTA and CDR2 FQGNSA. The library relied on RACE. Sequencer: NextSeq 500. During library preparation, unique molecular identifiers were attached to individual cDNA molecules so that TCRs could be counted in a quantitative, reproducible way. From each blood RNA sample, both TCR alpha and TCR beta chains were sequenced. Per the original workflow: Samples had a median of roughly 87,000 TCRs, with a range from roughly 23,224 to 700,000. V, J and CDR3 annotation of the TCR reads was performed with the Decombinator software suite. For PS versus PT1 abundance plots, all samples were subsampled to the same number of TCRs (28,000). Expanded TCRs were defined as absent before sensitization and observed at least eight times at the 2-week time point. TCRdb reprocessing: public reads trimmed at Q25 with fastp, clones called with MiXCR, in-frame beta chains kept. Rows matching on CDR3 protein sequence are summarized as one entry with the most common DNA and genes. None of the V and J calls come from the authors' own analysis; TCRdb made them. This sample comprises about 120,000 distinct CDR3 sequences, roughly an eighth of them detected only once. Of the sample, roughly 0.92% falls within the top ten clones.

With regard to this clonotype: Which antigen it targets is not known. Nothing much larger sits one base from this clone, and base qualities are not available.

The chain is assembled from TRBV7-2 and TRBJ2-5; the D gene cannot be resolved reliably. Sample: whole blood, taken in connection with sensitization to the hapten diphenylcyclopropenone (DPC). This TCR was sampled from a man between 18 and 29 years old with alopecia areata. Some clones in this sample may be carry-over from other donors' samples. The nucleotides are TGTGCCAGCAGCTTAATAACAATGCAAGGGGAGACCCAGTACTTC. This translates into CASSLITMQGETQYF.